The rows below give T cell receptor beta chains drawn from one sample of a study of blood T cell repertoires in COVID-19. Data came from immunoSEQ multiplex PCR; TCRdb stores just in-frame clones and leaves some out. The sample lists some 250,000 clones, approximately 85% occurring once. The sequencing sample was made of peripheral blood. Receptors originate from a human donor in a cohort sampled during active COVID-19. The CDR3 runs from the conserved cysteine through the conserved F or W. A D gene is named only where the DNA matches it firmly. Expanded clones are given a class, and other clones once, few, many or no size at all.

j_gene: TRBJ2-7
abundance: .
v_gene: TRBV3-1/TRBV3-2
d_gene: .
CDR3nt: TGTGCCAGCAGCCAAGGGCGGGGCACTTACTTC
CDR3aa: CASSQGRGTYF

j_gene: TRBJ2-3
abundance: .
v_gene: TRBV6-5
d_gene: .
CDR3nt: TGTGCCAGCAGAGGGGTATCCGATACGCAGTATTTT
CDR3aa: CASRGVSDTQYF

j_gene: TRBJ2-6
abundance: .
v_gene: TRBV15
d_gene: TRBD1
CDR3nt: TGTGCCACCCTACTGGACAGGAGTGGGGCCAACGTCCTGACTTTC
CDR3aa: CATLLDRSGANVLTF

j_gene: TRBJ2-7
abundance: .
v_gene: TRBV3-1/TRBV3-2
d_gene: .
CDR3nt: TGTGCCAGCAGCCAAGGCGGCTTCGAAGCGAGAAGCTCCTACGAGCAGTACTTC
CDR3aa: CASSQGGFEARSSYEQYF

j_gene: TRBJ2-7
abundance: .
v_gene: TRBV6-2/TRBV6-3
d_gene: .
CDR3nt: TGTGCCAGCAGTTGGCCCTCCTACGAGCAGTACTTC
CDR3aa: CASSWPSYEQYF

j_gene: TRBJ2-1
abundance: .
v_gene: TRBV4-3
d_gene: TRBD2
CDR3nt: TGCGCCAGCAGCCAAGATCCGCCTAGCGGGGCCTACAATGAGCAGTTCTTC
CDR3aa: CASSQDPPSGAYNEQFF

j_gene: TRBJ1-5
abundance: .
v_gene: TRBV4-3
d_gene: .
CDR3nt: TGCGCCAGCAGCCAAGATTTATGCGGAGGCGATCAGCCCCAGCATTTT
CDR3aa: CASSQDLCGGDQPQHF

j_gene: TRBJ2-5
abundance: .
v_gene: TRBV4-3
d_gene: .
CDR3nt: TGCGCCAGCAGCCAAGATCTTGTTTCGACTATACAAGAGACCCAGTACTTC
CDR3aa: CASSQDLVSTIQETQYF

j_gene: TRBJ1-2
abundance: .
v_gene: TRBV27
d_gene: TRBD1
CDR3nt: TGTGCCAGCAGTCGACAGGGGGCAACTAACTATGGCTACACCTTC
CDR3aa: CASSRQGATNYGYTF

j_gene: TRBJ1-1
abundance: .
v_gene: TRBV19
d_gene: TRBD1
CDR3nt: TGTGCCAGCCGGGACAGGGAAGGGGTTGCCACTGAAGCTTTCTTT
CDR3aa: CASRDREGVATEAFF

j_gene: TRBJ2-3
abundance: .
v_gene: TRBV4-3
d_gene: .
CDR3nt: TGCGCCACCAGGGGGGGAGTCGCCACAGATACGCAGTATTTT
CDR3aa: CATRGGVATDTQYF

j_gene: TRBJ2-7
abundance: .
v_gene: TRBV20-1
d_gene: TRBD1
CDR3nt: TGCAGTGCTAGTAGGCAGGGGGCATACGAGCAGTACTTC
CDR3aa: CSASRQGAYEQYF

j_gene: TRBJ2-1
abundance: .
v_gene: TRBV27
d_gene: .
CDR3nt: TGTGCCAGCAGTCTGAGTAACAATGAGCAGTTCTTC
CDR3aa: CASSLSNNEQFF

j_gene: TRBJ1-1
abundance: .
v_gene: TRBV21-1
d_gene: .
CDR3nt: TGTGCCAGCAGCAAAGTTTTTACAGGGGCCCCCACTGAAGCTTTCTTT
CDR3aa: CASSKVFTGAPTEAFF

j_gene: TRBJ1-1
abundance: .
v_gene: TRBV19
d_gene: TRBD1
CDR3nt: TGTGCCAGTAGTACCAGGGGGTCGGACACTGAAGCTTTCTTT
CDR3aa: CASSTRGSDTEAFF

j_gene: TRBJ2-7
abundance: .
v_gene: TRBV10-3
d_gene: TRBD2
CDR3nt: TGTGCCATCAGGTCTGAGTCAGTGTCGGGACTAGCGGGTTACGAGCAGTACTTC
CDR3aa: CAIRSESVSGLAGYEQYF

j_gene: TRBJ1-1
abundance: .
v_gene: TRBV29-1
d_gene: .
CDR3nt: TGCAGCGTTGGGCAGGGGCCGAACACTGAAGCTTTCTTT
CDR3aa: CSVGQGPNTEAFF

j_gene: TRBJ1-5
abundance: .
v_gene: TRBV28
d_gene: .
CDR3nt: TGTGCCAGCAGCTCCGGACAGAGCGATCAGCCCCAGCATTTT
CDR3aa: CASSSGQSDQPQHF

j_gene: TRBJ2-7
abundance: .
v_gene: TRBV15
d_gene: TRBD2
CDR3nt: TGTGCCACCAGGCCGGGGAGCGGGAGCTACGAGCAGTACTTC
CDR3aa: CATRPGSGSYEQYF

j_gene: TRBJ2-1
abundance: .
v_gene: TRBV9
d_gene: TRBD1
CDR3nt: TGTGCCAGCAGCGCTACAGGGGGCGCCTACAATGAGCAGTTCTTC
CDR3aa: CASSATGGAYNEQFF

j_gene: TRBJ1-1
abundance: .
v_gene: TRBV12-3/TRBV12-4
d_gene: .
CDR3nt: TGTGCCAGCACCCTAGACTGGAACACTGAAGCTTTCTTT
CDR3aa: CASTLDWNTEAFF

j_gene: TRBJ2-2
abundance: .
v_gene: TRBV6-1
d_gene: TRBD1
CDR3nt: TGTGCCAGCAGTGAAGCTCGGTGGACAGGGCGGACCGGGGAGCTGTTTTTT
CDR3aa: CASSEARWTGRTGELFF

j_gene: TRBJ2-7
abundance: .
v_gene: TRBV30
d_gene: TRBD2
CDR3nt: TGTGCCTGGAGACTAGCGGGAGGCGGAGAGCAGTACTTC
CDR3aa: CAWRLAGGGEQYF

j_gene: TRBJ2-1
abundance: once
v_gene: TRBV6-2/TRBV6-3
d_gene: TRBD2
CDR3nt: TGTGCCAGCAGTTACTCGGGACTAGCGGGCTACAATGAGCAGTTCTTC
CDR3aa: CASSYSGLAGYNEQFF

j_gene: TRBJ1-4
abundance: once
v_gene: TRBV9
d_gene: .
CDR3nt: TGTGCCAGCAGCGTAGGCGGGACCTCTAATGAAAAACTGTTTTTT
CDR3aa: CASSVGGTSNEKLFF

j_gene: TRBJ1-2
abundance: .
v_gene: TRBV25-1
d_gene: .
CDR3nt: TGTGCCAGCAGTGATCGTATTAACTATGGCTACACCTTC
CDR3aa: CASSDRINYGYTF

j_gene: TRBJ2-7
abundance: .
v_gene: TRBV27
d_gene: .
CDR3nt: TGTGCCACCCAAATGACGGGTGCCTACGAGCAGTACTTC
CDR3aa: CATQMTGAYEQYF

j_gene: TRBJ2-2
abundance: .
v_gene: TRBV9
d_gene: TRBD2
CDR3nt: TGTGCCAGCAACGGAGGGCTAGCGGGGGGGCCGTACACCGGGGAGCTGTTTTTT
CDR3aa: CASNGGLAGGPYTGELFF

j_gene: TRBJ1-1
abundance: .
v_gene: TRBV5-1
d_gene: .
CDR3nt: TGCGCCAGCAGCTTGGCCGTTGGGGAGGGGTTCACTGAAGCTTTCTTT
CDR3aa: CASSLAVGEGFTEAFF

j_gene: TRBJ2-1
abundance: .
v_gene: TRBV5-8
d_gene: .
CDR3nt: TGTGCCAGCAGCGTGGAACTAGCTTGGGAGAATGAGCAGTTCTTC
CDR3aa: CASSVELAWENEQFF

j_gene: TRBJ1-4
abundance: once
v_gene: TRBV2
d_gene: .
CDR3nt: TGTGCCAGCAGTGAGGTTGCGGGGGATAATGAAAAACTGTTTTTT
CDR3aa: CASSEVAGDNEKLFF